This TCR beta chain was found in a study of molecular identifiers for immune sequencing clone quantification (dated by TCRdb to 2016 to 2019). In the study overall: In a replicate experiment, RNA from around 20,000 or 100,000 naive CD8 T cells was split into five aliquots, four of which were sequenced. This methods study used CD8 T cells to benchmark TCR RNA copy counting and molecular-identifier clustering-based TCR repertoire sequencing (MIDCIRS). Broader findings and caveats from the paper: In CMV-specific effector cells, clones with more than 20 RNA copies accounted for over 99% of molecules, whereas in naive cells such clones accounted for under 1%. When barcode sub-clustering was omitted, TCR diversity was inflated by chimeric consensus sequences, with chimeras reaching as high as 47%. Even against a background of about a million naive CD8 T cells, spiked-in Jurkat TCR RNA amounting to a single cell's worth was reported to be detectable. Modeling indicated about 3 TCR RNA copies recovered per cell, compared with about 10 by digital PCR, which implies a capture efficiency of about 31%. Identical TCR molecules sharing a barcode could cause highly expanded clone sizes to be underestimated. Naive libraries contained spiked-in Jurkat TCR RNA (approximately ten copies' worth), which is not part of the donor repertoire.

The CDR3 holds 16 amino acids from the cysteine to the phenylalanine. Just CDR3 DNA is preserved here, 48 bases in frame from base 1. V ends up 1 base short and J 2 bases short, with an unmatched junction base count of 6. The germline V gene supplies CDR1 MGHRA and CDR2 YSYEKL. Libraries were constructed by PCR. The run used an Illumina HiSeq 4000. Bulk TCR libraries were prepared as previously described, using TCR primers listed in Table S5. Purification of total RNA was performed with the Qiagen AllPrep DNA/RNA kit. Before analysis, reads from multiple sequencing runs of the same library were pooled. Turning to the authors' computational methods: Reads were retained only if an exact TCR constant sequence was present, and the retained reads were trimmed to 150 nt and grouped according to their 12-nt molecular barcodes. Within each barcode group, reads were sub-clustered at a 15% Levenshtein threshold, and quality-weighted consensus sequences were built per RNA molecule. Non-functional sequences were removed, as were lower-count sequences one edit away from another. On the basis of fitting two negative binomial distributions, barcode sub-clusters with fewer than 20% of the maximum read count were discarded. TCRdb redid the processing of the public reads, applying fastp at Q25 and MiXCR, and retained in-frame beta chains. All rows with the same CDR3 protein become a single entry with the most common DNA and genes. These V and J calls derive from TCRdb rather than the authors' analysis. The sample profile shows some 12,000 distinct CDR3 sequences; about 18% of them were found once. 1.5% of the sample lies in the top ten.

Libraries of naive CD8 T cells were built from anywhere between roughly 18,000 and 1,000,000 sorted cells, with 10%, 30% or 50% of the purified RNA used. Naive CD8 T cells were FACS-sorted as CD8+CD4-CCR7+CD45RA+ on a BD FACSAria II into RLT Plus buffer. To test detection sensitivity, Jurkat RNA equivalent to roughly nine TCR copies was spiked into samples of about 20,000-1,100,000 naive CD8 T cells. Enrichment of CD8 T cells was performed with RosetteSep CD8+ T Cell Enrichment Cocktail and Ficoll-Paque, after which ACK red cell lysis was carried out. This clonotype is considered medium-sized (0.01 to 0.1%). Its binding antigen is unknown. There are no base qualities to consult, and no much larger clone falls within one base.

The sequence is built from TRBV4-1 and TRBJ2-3, with 7 bases matching TRBD2. The receptor comes from a human donor in good health. Some libraries in this study had Jurkat cell RNA spiked in. Source material: naive CD8+ T cells from blood, with Jurkat cell RNA spiked in. The cell subset or site label, read with the paper, signifies: FACS-sorted CD8+CD4-CCR7+CD45RA+ naive T cells. The CDR3 corresponds to CASSQGGRVYTDTQYF. The sequenced DNA is TGCGCCAGCAGCCAAGGAGGGAGGGTGTACACAGATACGCAGTATTTT.